This T cell receptor beta chain was recorded in a study of cytomegalovirus exposure and HLA in healthy donors. 13 Jbeta primers and 60 Vbeta primers were used for the PCR. In the original processing: Unique TCR beta chains numbered 60 million to 100 million in a later analysis, with some 9.9 million shared. Profiling relied on immunoSEQ multiplex PCR, and the TCRdb table lists in-frame clones only, not all of them. Clonal size and the V and J genes are those of that table, whereas D and trimming came from the DNA. The table records around 100,000 clones, approximately 78% of them present only once. The germline V gene has CDR1 SGHNT and CDR2 YYREEE (reference sequence). The CDR3 runs to 15 residues. V was shortened by 1 base and J by 3 bases, with 13 bases between the two germline ends.

This TCR was sampled from a man younger than 40 in good health and CMV-seropositive. This chain links TRBV5-4 with TRBJ2-5, with D unresolved. Input material: PBMCs. The CDR3 loop is CASSLITTEEETQYF. The CDR3 bases are TGTGCCAGCAGCTTGATTACTACCGAGGAAGAGACCCAGTACTTC. Full variable domain (remainder filled in from reference TRBV5-4 and TRBJ2-5): ETGVTQSPTHLIKTRGQQVTLRCSSQSGHNTVSWYQQALGQGPQFIFQYYREEENGRGNFPPRFSGLQFPNYSSELNVNALELDDSALYLCASSLITTEEETQYFGPGTRLLVL.